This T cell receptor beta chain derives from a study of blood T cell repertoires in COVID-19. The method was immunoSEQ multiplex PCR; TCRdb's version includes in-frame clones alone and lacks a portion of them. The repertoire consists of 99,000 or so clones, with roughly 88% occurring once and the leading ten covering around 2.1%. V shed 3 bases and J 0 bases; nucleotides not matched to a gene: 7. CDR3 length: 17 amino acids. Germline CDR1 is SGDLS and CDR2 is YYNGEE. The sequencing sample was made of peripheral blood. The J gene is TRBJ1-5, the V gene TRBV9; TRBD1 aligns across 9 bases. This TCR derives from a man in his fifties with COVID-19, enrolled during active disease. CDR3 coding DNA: TGTGCCAGCAGCGGAAGGACAGGGGACAATAGCAATCAGCCCCAGCATTTT. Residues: CASSGRTGDNSNQPQHF.